The 5 T cell receptor beta chains below were found in one sample sequenced in a study of control samples from healthy donors and cancer patients. Assay: immunoSEQ multiplex PCR; the TCRdb copy retains only in-frame clones and omits some. The sample records about 150,000 clones, 70% to 90% being singletons. The specimen was blood. Receptors originate from a man between 18 and 29 years old in good health.

This clone occurred once. The chain combines TRBV27 with TRBJ1-6, with TRBD1 as a possible D gene (5 bases). CDR1 is MNHEY, CDR2 SMNVEV, per germline (reference sequence). V was pared by 5 bases and J by 0 bases, with 23 bases between. This CDR3 spans 20 amino acids. CDR3 nucleotide sequence: TGTGCCAGCAGTCCCCGTGCAGGGTTGGGGAGAAACTCCTATAATTCACCCCTCCACTTT. Its translation: CASSPRAGLGRNSYNSPLHF.

The chain combines TRBV29-1 with TRBJ1-1; D remains unclear. Deletions cut 5 bases from V and 4 bases from J, with 8 bases between. Germline V gene lookup returns CDR1 SQVTM and CDR2 ANQGSEA. The CDR3 has 11 amino acids. DNA for the CDR3: TGCAGCGTTCCCGGGCCCACTGAAGCTTTCTTT. Encoded protein: CSVPGPTEAFF.

This clone has just one count. The chain has TRBV6-2 or TRBV6-3 and TRBJ2-5; 12 positions agree with TRBD2. V was clipped by 6 bases and J by 0 bases; unmatched bases: 2. In germline, CDR1 is MNHEY, CDR2 SVGEGT. This CDR3 is built from 15 residues. This chain's CDR3 is CASSLAGGYQETQYF. Written as DNA, the CDR3 is TGTGCCAGCAGCCTAGCGGGGGGGTACCAAGAGACCCAGTACTTC.

The gene calls are TRBV2 and TRBJ2-1; perhaps TRBD1 as D (7 bases). Germline CDR1 SNHLY, CDR2 FYNNEI. The CDR3 is 14 amino acids. The ends were cut back, 2 bases at V and 7 bases at J, with 12 bases in the middle. CDR3 sequence: CASSETSGGNEQFF. CDR3 in DNA: TGTGCCAGCAGTGAAACTTCAGGGGGGAATGAGCAGTTCTTC.

The CDR3 region is CASSLAGADYNEQFF. In DNA, the CDR3 is TGTGCCAGCAGCCTAGCGGGGGCCGACTACAATGAGCAGTTCTTC. This chain uses TRBV3-1 (or the pseudogene TRBV3-2) with TRBJ2-1; 9 nucleotides agree with TRBD2. V lost 4 bases, J lost 3 bases, and 4 bases stayed unmatched. Germline values: CDR1 LGHDT, CDR2 YNNKEL (reference sequence). This CDR3 comprises 15 residues.